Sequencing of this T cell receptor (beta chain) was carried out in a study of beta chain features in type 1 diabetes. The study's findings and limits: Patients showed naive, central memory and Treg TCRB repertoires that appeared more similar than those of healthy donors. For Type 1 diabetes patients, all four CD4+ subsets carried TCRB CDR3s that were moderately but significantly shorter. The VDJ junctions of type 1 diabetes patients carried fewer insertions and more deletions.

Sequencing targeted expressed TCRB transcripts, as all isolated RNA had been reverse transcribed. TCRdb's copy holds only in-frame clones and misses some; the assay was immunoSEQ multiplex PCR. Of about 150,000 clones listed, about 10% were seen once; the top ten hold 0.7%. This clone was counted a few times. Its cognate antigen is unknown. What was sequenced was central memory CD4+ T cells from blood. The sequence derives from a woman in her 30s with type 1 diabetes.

The CDR3 loop is CASSLGGSANNEQFF. The CDR3 coding sequence is TGTGCCAGCAGCTTGGGCGGGTCGGCCAACAATGAGCAGTTCTTC. The V call is TRBV5-4, the J call TRBJ2-1, with D possibly matching TRBD2 (5 bases). The CDR3 length is 15 residues. Germline V CDR1 and CDR2: SGHNT, YYREEE (reference sequence). V shed 0 bases and J shed 5 bases, with 12 bases lying between them.